The text below deals with one T cell receptor (beta chain). This clone came up a few times. The antigen this receptor binds is unknown. Nothing much larger sits one base from this clone, and base qualities are not available. The data were obtained in a study of CD8+ T cells in alopecia areata (dated by TCRdb to the late 2010s). With respect to the entire study: Treated patients were enrolled in an open-label pilot trial of oral tofacitinib, 5 to 10 mg twice daily, for moderate-to-severe alopecia areata. Tofacitinib was given for 6 to 18 months, followed by 6 months of follow-up off drug to assess delayed response and recurrence. In treated patients, disease severity was measured using the SALT score, which gives the percentage of scalp surface area affected. The study used high-throughput TCRbeta sequencing to examine T cell clonal expansion in alopecia areata, in both the C3H/HeJ mouse model and human patients. Human TCRbeta sequencing covered scalp tissue and sorted CD4+ and CD8+ peripheral blood T cells from patchy and totalis/universalis alopecia areata patients and healthy controls. Biopsies were taken from tofacitinib-treated patients at baseline and again at 4 and 24 weeks into treatment, and several of those patients also had a later scalp biopsy. Clonality in the scalp was compared among normal scalp (n=4), patchy alopecia areata scalp (n=8), and alopecia totalis/universalis scalp (n=8). RNA came from the PAXgene miRNA kit for fixed scalp, the miRNeasy kit for PBMCs, and the RNeasy kit for mouse skin. TCRbeta CDR3 regions were amplified by immunoSEQ multiplex PCR with 35 Vbeta forward and 13 Jbeta reverse primers.

Library preparation employed the immunoSEQ multiplex PCR assay. RNA was extracted from all samples and reverse transcribed into cDNA as template for TCR sequencing. First-strand cDNA was synthesized with SuperScript III using a 2:1 mix of oligo-dT and random hexamers. Amplification bias was assessed with a synthetic immune receptor repertoire, and residual bias was removed computationally. The study's own analysis went as follows. Raw reads were preprocessed to remove errors, and CDR3 was defined by IMGT conventions from the conserved cysteine to phenylalanine. Clonality was calculated as 1 minus Shannon entropy normalized by log2 of the number of productive unique TCRs. Scalp TCRbeta sequences were cross-referenced with sorted blood CD4 and CD8 repertoires so that the CD4 or CD8 identity of scalp clones could be inferred. The immuneACCESS repertoire file appears here via TCRdb, limited to in-frame rearrangements. These files lack a portion of the clones; in checked studies, under half of the deficit traces to unresolved V genes, and the cause of the others is not known. V and J calls and clone size follow that table, whereas D and trimming were derived from the DNA. The sample table contains about 100,000 clones; only one count was recorded for approximately 63% of them. The top ten hold roughly 15% of the sample.

The sample's treatment or condition, from its label and the paper: oral pan-JAK inhibitor, 5-10 mg twice daily. Lesional scalp punch biopsies and peripheral blood were obtained from alopecia areata patients. PBMCs were isolated by density centrifugation and stained for CD3, CD4 and CD8, after which CD4+ and CD8+ T cells were sorted on a FACSAria. Trimming leaves V shorter by 5 bases and J shorter by 1 base, with the junction holding 4 bases beyond the gene matches. The cysteine opens and the phenylalanine closes a CDR3 of 15 amino acids. Left in the record is the CDR3 DNA by itself, 45 bases read in frame from the first base. CDR1 and CDR2 are drawn from the germline V gene: ENHRY, SYGVKD. Summary of the overall study and its limitations: Scalp clonality and the number of expanded CD8+ clones among the top 100 scalp clones were significantly decreased by tofacitinib. Many expanded lesional clones persisted in scalp and blood during tofacitinib treatment, which may partly explain relapse after stopping treatment. Shared TCR sequences between patients were less evident than in mice, which may be partly attributable to HLA diversity in the patient population. The treated cohort was small, with a single nonresponder, so links between baseline CD8+ expansion and response need larger studies. Scalp TCR repertoire analysis is complicated because resident alphabeta T cells in normal human skin are also sequenced, whereas mouse skin is dominated by gammadelta T cells. Compared with normal scalp, lesional scalp had higher clonality and more expanded CD8+ clones, particularly in alopecia totalis/universalis, a pattern that suggests antigenic drive.

The material was CD8+ T cells sorted from blood, obtained between weeks 55 and 65, from a patient treated with tofacitinib. This TCR was sampled from a human donor with alopecia areata. Recombination connected TRBV10-3 to TRBJ2-7, and TRBD1 aligns with 11 junction nucleotides. The sequence in DNA is TGTGCCATCAGTCTGGGACAGGGGGATTCCTACGAGCAGTACTTC. This codes for CAISLGQGDSYEQYF.